The present TCR beta chain was sequenced within a study of CD8 T cell repertoires and HIV-1 epitope variants. Looking at the study overall: Epitopes were three Gag families plus Nef HW9 and YT9.

This CDR3 comprises 15 residues. Deletions cut 1 base from V and 8 bases from J, with 14 bases between. CDR1 KGHSH and CDR2 LQKENI come from the germline V gene. This clone was found a few times. Its target is unknown. The method was immunoSEQ multiplex PCR; TCRdb's version includes in-frame clones alone and lacks a portion of them. The sample carries several thousand clones, around three fifths recorded once. The sequenced sample was cultured CD8+ T cells derived from PBMCs. This clonotype was sampled from a male donor with HIV. J is TRBJ1-4 and V is TRBV18; no clear D gene. In DNA, the CDR3 is TGTGCCAGCTCACCACTCGCCGGACCCGAAGAAAAACTGTTTTTT. As protein: CASSPLAGPEEKLFF.